A single T cell receptor (beta chain) is shown here with its context. V was cut by 3 bases and J by 2 bases, with 10 bases left in between. The CDR3 length is 13 residues. Germline V gene lookup returns CDR1 DFQATT and CDR2 SNEGSKA (reference sequence). The data belong to a study of blood T cell repertoires in COVID-19. Looking at the study overall: T cells, B-cell-depleted T cells, or PBMCs provided the cDNA or gDNA that served as material.

Method: immunoSEQ multiplex PCR; TCRdb's copy keeps in-frame clones and lacks some. The top ten hold 3% of the sample, which has 250,000 or so clones, around 86% seen once. What was sequenced was peripheral blood. The chain uses TRBV20-1 and TRBJ2-5; D is possibly TRBD1 (6 bases). The TCR comes from a woman in her twenties or thirties with active or convalescent COVID-19. CDR3 sequence: CSASWTAQETQYF. The CDR3 DNA is TGCAGTGCTAGTTGGACAGCGCAAGAGACCCAGTACTTC.